Following are 18 T cell receptor beta chains from one sample sequenced in a study of CD8 T cells in ankylosing spondylitis. These receptors lack a known antigen. Findings and limits, study-wide: Blood of patients with ankylosing spondylitis appeared to be characterized by a TCR beta motif of seven or eight highly homologous variants.

TCRdb independently ran MiXCR on the 5' RACE reads; one entry per CDR3 protein. The sample contains a few hundred thousand distinct CDR3 sequences, around 18% of which appear only once. The sequencing sample was made of blood, either unsorted or a sorted T cell fraction (not recorded which). These receptors originate from a male donor with ankylosing spondylitis.

This clonotype showed up just a few times. V and J are TRBV24-1 and TRBJ2-5; TRBD2 agrees at 13 bases. This CDR3 spans 16 amino acids. Germline loops: CDR1 KGHDR, CDR2 SFDVKD. Germline trimming cut 2 bases from V and 3 bases from J; bases unmatched to any gene: 2. In nucleotides, the CDR3 is TGTGCCACCAGTGATTCGGGACTAGCGGGAAAAGAGACCCAGTACTTC. This encodes CATSDSGLAGKETQYF.

The chain combines TRBV5-1 with TRBJ2-5, with D unresolved. Looked up from germline, CDR1 is SGHRS and CDR2 is YFSETQ. The CDR3 runs 14 residues. V was cut by 4 bases and J by 0 bases, with 10 bases left in between. The CDR3 is CASSPDGNQETQYF. The CDR3 DNA sequence: TGCGCCAGCAGCCCGGACGGAAACCAAGAGACCCAGTACTTC.

The V and J genes are TRBV11-2 and TRBJ1-1; D may be TRBD1 (5 bases). V was cut by 0 bases and J by 2 bases, with 16 bases left in between. CDR1 and CDR2 (germline): SGHAT, FQNNGV. The CDR3 spans 17 residues. The chain's CDR3 is CASSLDDRDFQNTEAFF. The CDR3 region has the DNA TGTGCCAGCAGCTTAGACGACCGGGACTTTCAAAACACTGAAGCTTTCTTT.

The chain employs TRBV7-6 and TRBJ2-3; tentative D call: TRBD2 (6 bases). The germline V and J ends were trimmed by 5 bases and 4 bases, with 13 bases remaining between them. The CDR3 is made up of 14 amino acids. The germline CDR1 and CDR2 sequences are SGHVS and FNYEAQ. CDR3 coding DNA: TGTGCCAGCAGCCCGGGACTTCCACCAGATACGCAGTATTTT. It encodes CASSPGLPPDTQYF. Combining the CDR3 with reference TRBV7-6 and TRBJ2-3 gives the whole variable domain GAGVSQSPRYKVTKRGQDVALRCDPISGHVSLYWYRQALGQGPEFLTYFNYEAQQDKSGLPNDRFSAERPEGSISTLTIQRTEQRDSAMYRCASSPGLPPDTQYFGPGTRLTVL.

This clonotype was found a few times. CDR3 residues: CASSLGQGAMNTEAFF. As DNA, the CDR3 is TGTGCCAGCAGCCTGGGACAGGGTGCAATGAACACTGAAGCTTTCTTT. The chain couples TRBV3-1 to TRBJ1-1; TRBD1 matches 9 bases. The V and J ends lost 4 bases and 0 bases, in that order; junction bases with no gene match: 6. The CDR3 sequence is 16 residues long. Germline CDR1 is LGHDT and CDR2 is YNNKEL (reference sequence).

The rearrangement joins TRBV20-1 to TRBJ2-1; 9 bases fit TRBD2. Germline CDR1 reads DFQATT; CDR2 reads SNEGSKA (reference sequence). CDR3 size: 14 residues. V trimming: 7 bases; J trimming: 0 bases; junction bases outside the gene matches: 4. The CDR3 DNA follows: TGCAGTGTCCTGGGACTAGCCTCCTACAATGAGCAGTTCTTC. Encoded protein: CSVLGLASYNEQFF.

This clonotype was detected only a few times. The chain joins TRBV2 to TRBJ2-3; D ambiguous. From germline, CDR1 is SNHLY and CDR2 FYNNEI. This CDR3 has 12 amino acids. The V gene lost 0 bases and the J gene lost 3 bases, with 1 base spanning the gap. The CDR3 region has the DNA TGTGCCAGCAGTGAAGCTACAGATACGCAGTATTTT. Residues: CASSEATDTQYF. The full variable domain, in which reference TRBV2 and TRBJ2-3 provide the parts outside the CDR3, is EPEVTQTPSHQVTQMGQEVILRCVPISNHLYFYWYRQILGQKVEFLVSFYNNEISEKSEIFDDQFSVERPDGSNFTLKIRSTKLEDSAMYFCASSEATDTQYFGPGTRLTVL.

The chain combines TRBV25-1 with TRBJ1-1; D is uncertain. Germline V gene sequence: CDR1 MGHDK, CDR2 SYGVNS. Trimming removed 6 bases from V and 1 base from J, with 9 bases in between. The CDR3 loop spans 13 amino acids. CDR3 DNA: TGTGCCAGCAGGCAAGCAGAGAACACTGAAGCTTTCTTT. The encoded protein is CASRQAENTEAFF.

This clonotype has at least ten counts. The chain links TRBV27 to TRBJ2-1; 10 nucleotides line up with TRBD2. The germline gives CDR1 MNHEY, CDR2 SMNVEV (reference sequence). Trimming took 0 bases from V and 11 from J; bases not matched to a gene: 4. CDR3 length: 14 residues. CDR3: CASSLSELAGQQFF. The CDR3 nucleotides read TGTGCCAGCAGTTTATCCGAACTAGCGGGGCAGCAGTTCTTC.

The chain uses TRBV5-1 and TRBJ2-7, with 7 bases identical to TRBD2. The CDR3 loop spans 14 amino acids. Looked up from germline, CDR1 is SGHRS and CDR2 is YFSETQ. Trimming cost V 6 bases and J 3 bases; bases outside gene matches: 9. The CDR3 DNA reads TGCGCCAGCACCTGGGGGGGTGAAGGCTACGAGCAGTACTTC. This translates into CASTWGGEGYEQYF.

There are a few counts of this clonotype. CDR3 in amino acids: CASSLWGTNEKLFF. CDR3 nucleotides: TGTGCCAGCAGTTTATGGGGGACTAATGAAAAACTGTTTTTT. This chain links TRBV27 with TRBJ1-4, with D possibly matching TRBD1 (5 bases). The CDR3 covers 14 residues. V lost 1 base and J 2 bases, leaving 5 bases between the germline ends. Germline V CDR1 and CDR2: MNHEY, SMNVEV (reference sequence).

This clonotype appeared a few times. This sequence joins TRBV27 and TRBJ1-6; 10 positions match TRBD1. CDR3 length equals 14 residues. After removal of 8 bases from V and 7 bases from J, the junction contained 5 bases not matched to a gene. The germline gives CDR1 MNHEY, CDR2 SMNVEV (reference sequence). The CDR3 DNA reads TGTGCCAGCCGGGACAGGGGAGGCAATTCACCCCTCCACTTT. It encodes CASRDRGGNSPLHF.

This chain links TRBV7-3 with TRBJ2-2, with TRBD1 matching 8 bases. The germline V gene has CDR1 SGHTA and CDR2 FQGTGA. The V gene end was trimmed by 4 bases and the J gene end by 4 bases; junction bases not matched to a gene: 11. The length of the CDR3 is 17 residues. CDR3 residues: CASSSDPTGAFTGELFF. The CDR3 bases are TGTGCCAGCAGCTCCGATCCGACAGGGGCCTTCACCGGGGAGCTGTTTTTT.

The rearrangement links TRBV6-1 to TRBJ1-1, with 8 bases fitting TRBD1. Germline values: CDR1 MNHNS, CDR2 SASEGT. After removal of 3 bases from V and 4 bases from J, the junction contained 10 bases not matched to a gene. This CDR3 is built from 16 residues. CDR3 in DNA: TGTGCCAGCAGTGAGTTTTGGACAGGGACGGGCACTGAAGCTTTCTTT. Translation: CASSEFWTGTGTEAFF.

This clonotype was seen only a few times. The rearrangement links TRBV11-2 to TRBJ2-7; no firm D call. Trimming removed 0 bases from V and 1 base from J, with 7 bases in between. The germline V gene encodes CDR1 SGHAT and CDR2 FQNNGV. This CDR3 spans 14 amino acids. The CDR3 nucleotides read TGTGCCAGCAGCTTAGAATACGGGTCCTACGAGCAGTACTTC. Translated, it gives CASSLEYGSYEQYF.

This clonotype was seen a handful of times. The V and J genes are TRBV7-9 and TRBJ2-3; D not certain. CDR3 size: 12 residues. Germline lookup yields CDR1 SEHNR and CDR2 FQNEAQ (reference sequence). The ends were cut back, 4 bases at V and 6 bases at J, with 8 bases in the middle. In DNA form, the CDR3 reads TGTGCCAGCAGCTCAGGTGTGGATACGCAGTATTTT. Translation gives CASSSGVDTQYF.

As for this clonotype: Germline and junction disagree at one end, which may indicate a read error. This chain connects TRBV19 to TRBJ1-4; D possibly corresponds to TRBD1 (6 bases). Germline V gene data show CDR1 as LNHDA and CDR2 as SQIVND (reference sequence). CDR3 length equals 17 residues. CDR3 nucleotides: TGTGCCACAGTAGGATCATCAGGGGACTCAACTAATGAAACACTGTTTTTT. Amino acids: CATVGSSGDSTNETLFF.

The rearrangement links TRBV7-3 to TRBJ2-3; TRBD2 aligns across 8 bases. The CDR3 sequence is 16 residues long. V dropped 3 bases and J dropped 5; count of bases not matched to a gene: 10. Germline values: CDR1 SGHTA, CDR2 FQGTGA. The CDR3 loop is CASSFSLAEAQDTQYF. The CDR3 nucleotides are TGTGCCAGCAGCTTCTCACTAGCGGAGGCCCAAGATACGCAGTATTTT.